This T cell receptor beta chain was profiled in a study of shared clonotypes between healthy human individuals. For the study at large: The study enrolled two women and a few men aged 18 to 49.

Findings of the study overall: It was the non-shared clonotypes that had lower generation probabilities than clonotypes shared by all four donors. Richness estimates generally favored naive over memory subsets. Researchers sampled only blood; tissue repertoires likely differ.

CD8 cells classed as naive were CD45RO-negative and positively selected for CCR7, excluding terminally differentiated effector memory CD45RA+ cells. This CDR3 is built from 15 residues. Germline V gene lookup returns CDR1 LNHDA and CDR2 SQIVND (reference sequence). V lost 6 bases and J lost 5, with 16 bases in between. The assay was immunoSEQ multiplex PCR, and TCRdb's table has in-frame clones only and misses some. This repertoire shows hundreds of thousands of clones, approximately 96% found once; its top ten account for more than 0.085%. A note on this clone: Its antigen remains unidentified.

V usage is TRBV19 and J usage is TRBJ2-2; no clear D. The source is a woman aged 25 to 45 in good health. The sample comprised naive CD8+ T cells sorted from blood. The CDR3 region is CASSLDLETTGELFF. The CDR3 nucleotides read TGTGCCAGTAGCCTCGACCTTGAGACAACCGGGGAGCTGTTTTTT.